The sequence of this T cell receptor beta chain was determined in a study of T cell responses to AZD1222 COVID-19 vaccine. Measured with immunoSEQ multiplex PCR; TCRdb has only the in-frame clones, and not every one. This sample yields around 80,000 clones, of which 70% to 90% are seen a single time; 8% to 13% belongs to the top ten. J gave up 3 bases and V 9 bases, and 12 bases lay outside the gene matches. This CDR3 is built from 16 residues. CDR1 and CDR2 from the germline V gene are KGHDR and SFDVKD. The V and J genes are TRBV24-1 and TRBJ2-3; TRBD2 matches 9 bases. The clonotype originates from an adult who received the AZD1222 COVID-19 vaccine. Sequences were derived from peripheral blood, sampled 28 days after the second AZD1222 dose. This CDR3 reads CATGNKAGGGTDTQYF. CDR3 nucleotide sequence: TGTGCCACCGGAAACAAAGCGGGGGGAGGTACAGATACGCAGTATTTT.